The sequence of this T cell receptor (beta chain) was determined in a study of Graves' ophthalmopathy and Graves' hyperthyroidism. Looking at the study overall: No ophthalmopathy within 18 months of follow-up signified stable hyperthyroidism. General observations from the study: Among expanded thyroid clonotypes above 0.001 frequency, most also occurred in blood.

To note about this clonotype: Its antigen remains unknown. No conserved phenylalanine or tryptophan is present at the end of the CDR3, so a read error is the likely explanation.

Serum thyroxine and TRAb, along with clinical symptoms, thyroid ultrasound and orbital computed tomography, were what diagnosis relied on. Germline assignment: CDR1 SQVTM and CDR2 ANQGSEA. Between the trimmed V and J ends, which lost 6 bases and 3 bases, there was a span of 8 bases. This CDR3 has 11 residues. CDR3 regions of TCR beta were amplified from RNA transcripts. RT-PCR with HTBI primers came first, then second-round multiplex PCR. MiXCR, run by TCRdb on the multiplex PCR reads, gives a single entry per CDR3 protein. This sample has about 1.1 million distinct CDR3 sequences, with 36% found just once.

This clonotype was obtained from an adult man with Graves' hyperthyroidism. The chain uses TRBV29-1 and TRBJ2-5; D may correspond to TRBD1 or TRBD2 (5 bases each). Sequenced input: peripheral blood or thyroid tissue (not recorded which). The CDR3 DNA follows: TGCAGCGTGGGACGAAAAGAGACCCAGTACCTC. It is translated as CSVGRKETQYL.